A single TCR beta chain is shown here with its context. Its antigen is unidentified. The treatment here: 15 to 20 received Ad26.COV2.S at low or high dose, single or two shots; a few received placebo; per-sample allocation not given. Each sample was drawn 63 days after the first injection (of vaccine or placebo). It was an adult aged 18-55 years in Boston who was the donor. This entry comes from a study of Ad26.COV2.S vaccination and SARS-CoV-2 variants. About the research overall: Dosing was one shot or two shots 56 days apart.

Clones were read by immunoSEQ multiplex PCR, and TCRdb kept only the in-frame ones, dropping some. The data hold about 480,000 clones, with approximately 90% observed a single time. This CDR3 is built from 15 residues. Germline V gives CDR1 SGHRS, CDR2 YFSETQ. Trimming took 4 bases from V and 4 from J, leaving 15 bases between them. Points from the study as a whole: A substantial breadth of spike-specific CD8+ and CD4+ T cell responses after vaccination has been reported. Vaccine and placebo recipients had similar non-spike TCR breadth.

This TCR derives from a person aged 18-65 years who received the Ad26.COV2.S COVID-19 vaccine or a placebo. The source was peripheral blood, collected in a trial of Ad26.COV2.S vaccine versus placebo. The rearrangement links TRBV5-1 to TRBJ1-3; D might be TRBD1 (5 bases). CDR3 nucleotides: TGCGCCAGCAGCCCTGGGTCAGGGACCGGAAACACCATATATTTT. Residues: CASSPGSGTGNTIYF.